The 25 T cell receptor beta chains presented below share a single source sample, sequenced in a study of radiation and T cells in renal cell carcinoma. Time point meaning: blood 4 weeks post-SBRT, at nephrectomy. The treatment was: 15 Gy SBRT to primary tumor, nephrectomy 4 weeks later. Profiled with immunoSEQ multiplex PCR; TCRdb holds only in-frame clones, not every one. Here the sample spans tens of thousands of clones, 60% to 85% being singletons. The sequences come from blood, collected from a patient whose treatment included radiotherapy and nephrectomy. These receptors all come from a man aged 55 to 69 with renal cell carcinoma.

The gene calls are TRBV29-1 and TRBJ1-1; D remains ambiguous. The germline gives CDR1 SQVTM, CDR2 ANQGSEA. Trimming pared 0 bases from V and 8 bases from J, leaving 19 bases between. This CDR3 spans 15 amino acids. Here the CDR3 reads CSVEDPMEQFDEAFF. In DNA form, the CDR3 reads TGCAGCGTTGAAGATCCGATGGAACAGTTTGACGAAGCTTTCTTT. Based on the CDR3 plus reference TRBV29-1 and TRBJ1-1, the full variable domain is SAVISQKPSRDICQRGTSLTIQCQVDSQVTMMFWYRQQPGQSLTLIATANQGSEATYESGFVIDKFPISRPNLTFSTLTVSNMSPEDSSIYLCSVEDPMEQFDEAFFGQGTRLTVV.

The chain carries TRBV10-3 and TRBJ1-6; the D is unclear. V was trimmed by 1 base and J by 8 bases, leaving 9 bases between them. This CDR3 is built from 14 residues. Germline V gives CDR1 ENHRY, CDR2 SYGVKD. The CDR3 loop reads CAISELGFDSPLHF. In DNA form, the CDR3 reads TGTGCCATCAGTGAGTTAGGGTTTGATTCACCCCTCCACTTT.

Here the CDR3 reads CATSRDLGTYGYTF. In DNA, the CDR3 is TGTGCCACCAGCAGAGATTTGGGGACCTATGGCTACACCTTC. This chain links TRBV15 with TRBJ1-2, with D perhaps matching TRBD1 (5 bases). CDR1 and CDR2 from the germline V gene are LNHNV and YYDKDF (reference sequence). V was pared by 0 bases and J by 4 bases, with 9 bases between. The CDR3 spans 14 residues.

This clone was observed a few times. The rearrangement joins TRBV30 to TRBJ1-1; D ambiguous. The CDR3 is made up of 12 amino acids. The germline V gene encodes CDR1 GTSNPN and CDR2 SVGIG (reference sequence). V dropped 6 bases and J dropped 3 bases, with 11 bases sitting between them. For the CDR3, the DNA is TGTGCCTGTAGTCCTGGGGACACTGAAGCTTTCTTT. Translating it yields CACSPGDTEAFF.

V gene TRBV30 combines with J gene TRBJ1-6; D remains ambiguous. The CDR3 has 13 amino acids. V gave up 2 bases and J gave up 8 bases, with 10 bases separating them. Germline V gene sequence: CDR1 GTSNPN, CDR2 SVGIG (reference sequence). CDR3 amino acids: CAWSLDEDSPLHF. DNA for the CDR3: TGTGCCTGGAGTTTGGACGAGGATTCACCCCTCCACTTT.

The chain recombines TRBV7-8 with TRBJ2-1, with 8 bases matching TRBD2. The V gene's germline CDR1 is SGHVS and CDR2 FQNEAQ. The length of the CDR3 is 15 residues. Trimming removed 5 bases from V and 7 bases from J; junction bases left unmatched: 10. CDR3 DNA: TGTGCCAGCAGCCCCCCGGGGGGGCAATGGAATGAGCAGTTCTTC. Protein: CASSPPGGQWNEQFF.

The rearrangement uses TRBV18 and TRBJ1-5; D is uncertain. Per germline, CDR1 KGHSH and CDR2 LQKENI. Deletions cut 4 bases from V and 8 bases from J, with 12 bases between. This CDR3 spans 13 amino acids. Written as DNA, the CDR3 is TGTGCCAGCTCACGGGCAGTCCTGGAGCCCCAGCATTTT. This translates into CASSRAVLEPQHF.

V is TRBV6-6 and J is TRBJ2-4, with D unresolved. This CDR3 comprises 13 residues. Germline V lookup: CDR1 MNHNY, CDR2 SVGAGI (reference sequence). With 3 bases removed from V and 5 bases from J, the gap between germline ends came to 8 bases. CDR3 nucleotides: TGTGCCAGCAGTTATCTGGAAGAAAACATTCAGTACTTC. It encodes CASSYLEENIQYF.

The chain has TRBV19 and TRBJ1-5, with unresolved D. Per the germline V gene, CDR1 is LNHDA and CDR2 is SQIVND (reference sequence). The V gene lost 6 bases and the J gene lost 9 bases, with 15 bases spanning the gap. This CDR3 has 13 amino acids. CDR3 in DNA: TGTGCCAGTAGCCCGGGCTTCCGACGGCCCCAGCATTTT. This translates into CASSPGFRRPQHF.

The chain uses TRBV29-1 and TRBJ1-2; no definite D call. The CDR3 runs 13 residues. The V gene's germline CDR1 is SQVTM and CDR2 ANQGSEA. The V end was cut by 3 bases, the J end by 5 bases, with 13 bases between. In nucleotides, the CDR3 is TGCAGCGTTGAGAGCGGCGGAGGTTATGGCTACACCTTC. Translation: CSVESGGGYGYTF.

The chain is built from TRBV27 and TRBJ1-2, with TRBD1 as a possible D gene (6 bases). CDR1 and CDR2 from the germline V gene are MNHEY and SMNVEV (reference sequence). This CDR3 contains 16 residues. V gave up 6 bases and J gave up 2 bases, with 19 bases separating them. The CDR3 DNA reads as TGTGCCAGCAGCCGGACAGCAGTTCAACAAAACTATGGCTACACCTTC. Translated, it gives CASSRTAVQQNYGYTF.

The CDR3 bases are TGTGCCAGCAGCTCCCGGGAGATGAACACTGAAGCTTTCTTT. Protein product: CASSSREMNTEAFF. The rearrangement links TRBV7-6 to TRBJ1-1; D ambiguous. V shed 4 bases and J shed 0 bases, with 9 bases lying between them. Germline assignment: CDR1 SGHVS and CDR2 FNYEAQ. The CDR3 is 14 amino acids.

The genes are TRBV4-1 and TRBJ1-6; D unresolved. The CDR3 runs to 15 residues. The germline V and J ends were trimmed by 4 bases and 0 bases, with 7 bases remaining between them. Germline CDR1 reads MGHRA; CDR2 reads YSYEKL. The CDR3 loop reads CASSRESSYNSPLHF. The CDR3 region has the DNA TGCGCCAGCAGCCGGGAGAGCTCCTATAATTCACCCCTCCACTTT.

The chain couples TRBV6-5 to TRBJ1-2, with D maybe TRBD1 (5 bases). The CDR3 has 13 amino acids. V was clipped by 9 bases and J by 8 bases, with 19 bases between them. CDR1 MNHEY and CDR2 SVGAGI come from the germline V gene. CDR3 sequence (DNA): TGTGCCAGTACGCAGGGATTTTCGGGCGGCTACACCTTC. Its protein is CASTQGFSGGYTF.

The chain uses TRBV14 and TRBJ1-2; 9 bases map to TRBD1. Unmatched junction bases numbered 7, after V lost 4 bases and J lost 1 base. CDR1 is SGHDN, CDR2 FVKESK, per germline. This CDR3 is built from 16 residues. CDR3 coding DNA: TGTGCCAGCAGCCGGGGACAGGGACTTTATAACTATGGCTACACCTTC. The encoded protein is CASSRGQGLYNYGYTF.

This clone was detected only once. CDR3 residues: CASSPRIIQGGNQPQHF. The CDR3, as DNA: TGTGCCAGCTCACCACGAATAATCCAGGGAGGCAATCAGCCCCAGCATTTT. The chain links TRBV18 to TRBJ1-5; D possibly corresponds to TRBD1 (5 bases). Trimming shortened V by 1 base and J by 2 bases, and 15 bases separated the two germline ends. This CDR3 region has 17 residues. Germline V gene sequence: CDR1 KGHSH, CDR2 LQKENI.

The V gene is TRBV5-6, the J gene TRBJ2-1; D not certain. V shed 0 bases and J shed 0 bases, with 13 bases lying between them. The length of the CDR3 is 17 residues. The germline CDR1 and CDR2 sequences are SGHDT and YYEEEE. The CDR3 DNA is TGTGCCAGCAGCTTGGGTTTTAGAAACCTCTCCTACAATGAGCAGTTCTTC. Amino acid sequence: CASSLGFRNLSYNEQFF.

DNA for the CDR3: TGTGCCAGCAGCTTAGGGGATAGCTCCTACGAGCAGTACGTC. Translated, it gives CASSLGDSSYEQYV. The chain recombines TRBV7-8 with TRBJ2-7, with D unclear. V gave up 1 base and J gave up 0 bases, with 7 bases separating them. Germline loops: CDR1 SGHVS, CDR2 FQNEAQ. The CDR3 is made up of 14 amino acids.

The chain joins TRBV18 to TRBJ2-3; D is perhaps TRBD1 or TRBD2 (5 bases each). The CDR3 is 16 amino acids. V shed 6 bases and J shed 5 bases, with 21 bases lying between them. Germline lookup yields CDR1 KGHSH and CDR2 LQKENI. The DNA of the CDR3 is TGTGCCAGCTCTCCCCAGGGAGCGGATGGGGGAGATACGCAGTATTTT. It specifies CASSPQGADGGDTQYF.

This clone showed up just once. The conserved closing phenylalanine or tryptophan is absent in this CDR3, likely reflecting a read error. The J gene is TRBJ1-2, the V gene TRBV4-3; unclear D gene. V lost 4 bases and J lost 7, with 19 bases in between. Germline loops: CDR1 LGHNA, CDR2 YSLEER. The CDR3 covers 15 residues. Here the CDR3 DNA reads TGCGCCAGCAGCCGTGAACAGAGGGAGGGTACTGGCTACACCCTC. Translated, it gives CASSREQREGTGYTL.

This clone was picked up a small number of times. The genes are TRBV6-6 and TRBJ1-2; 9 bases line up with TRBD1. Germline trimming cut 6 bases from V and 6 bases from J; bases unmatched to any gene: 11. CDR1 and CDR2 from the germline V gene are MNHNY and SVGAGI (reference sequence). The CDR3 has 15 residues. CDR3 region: CASRVGTGIIDGYTF. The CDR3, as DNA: TGTGCCAGCAGAGTAGGGACAGGGATTATAGATGGCTACACCTTC.

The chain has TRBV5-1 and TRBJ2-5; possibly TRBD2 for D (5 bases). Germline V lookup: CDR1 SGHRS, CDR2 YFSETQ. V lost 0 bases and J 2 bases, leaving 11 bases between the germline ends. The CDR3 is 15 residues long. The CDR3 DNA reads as TGCGCCAGCAGCTTGGTGTCACCGGGACAAGAGACCCAGTACTTC. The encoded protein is CASSLVSPGQETQYF. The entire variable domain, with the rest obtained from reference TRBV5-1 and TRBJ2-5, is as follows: KAGVTQTPRYLIKTRGQQVTLSCSPISGHRSVSWYQQTPGQGLQFLFEYFSETQRNKGNFPGRFSGRQFSNSRSEMNVSTLELGDSALYLCASSLVSPGQETQYFGPGTRLLVL.

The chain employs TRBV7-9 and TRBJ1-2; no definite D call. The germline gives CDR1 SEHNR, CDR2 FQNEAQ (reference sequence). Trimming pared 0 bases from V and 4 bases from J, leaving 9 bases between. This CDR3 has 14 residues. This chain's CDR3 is CASSLAAGRYGYTF. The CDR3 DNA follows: TGTGCCAGCAGCTTAGCGGCAGGTCGCTATGGCTACACCTTC.

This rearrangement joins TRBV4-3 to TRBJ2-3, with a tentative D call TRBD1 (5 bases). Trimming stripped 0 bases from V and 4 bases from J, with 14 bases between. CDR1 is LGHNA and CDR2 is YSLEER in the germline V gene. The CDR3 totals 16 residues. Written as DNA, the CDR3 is TGCGCCAGCAGCCAAGACCCGCAGGGATCACCAGATACGCAGTATTTT. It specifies CASSQDPQGSPDTQYF.

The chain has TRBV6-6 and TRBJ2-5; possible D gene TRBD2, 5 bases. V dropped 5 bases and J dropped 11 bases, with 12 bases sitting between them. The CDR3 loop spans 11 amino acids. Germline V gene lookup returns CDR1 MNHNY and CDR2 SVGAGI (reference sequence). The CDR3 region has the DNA TGTGCCAGCAGTCCTTTTGGGGAGCAGTACTTC. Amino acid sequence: CASSPFGEQYF.